The 11 T cell receptor beta chains in this list originate from one sample, sequenced in a study of identical twins. Using its own MiXCR run on the 5' RACE reads, TCRdb lists one record per CDR3 protein. Of about 570,000 distinct CDR3 sequences in the sample, around a tenth are singletons; the top ten hold 3%. The data also belong to a second study, concerning yellow fever vaccine responses in identical twins.

Sequencing used PBMCs. Source of these receptors: a woman aged 18-29 years in good health.

The chain is built from TRBV20-1 and TRBJ2-7; no clear D. The germline V and J ends were trimmed by 0 bases and 3 bases, with 18 bases remaining between them. Germline V gene sequence: CDR1 DFQATT, CDR2 SNEGSKA (reference sequence). CDR3 length: 16 amino acids. The CDR3 DNA reads as TGCAGTGCTAGAGATACAGACCCTGGAACAGTCTACGAGCAGTACTTC. This translates into CSARDTDPGTVYEQYF.

The chain carries TRBV9 and TRBJ2-3, with D possibly being TRBD1 (5 bases). The length of the CDR3 is 14 residues. Trimming stripped 2 bases from V and 4 bases from J, with 11 bases between. The germline V gene encodes CDR1 SGDLS and CDR2 YYNGEE. CDR3 bases: TGTGCCAGCAGCGTTAGGGGCCTCGCAGATACGCAGTATTTT. Its translation is CASSVRGLADTQYF. Together with reference TRBV9 and TRBJ2-3, the CDR3 gives the full variable domain: DSGVTQTPKHLITATGQRVTLRCSPRSGDLSVYWYQQSLDQGLQFLIQYYNGEERAKGNILERFSAQQFPDLHSELNLSSLELGDSALYFCASSVRGLADTQYFGPGTRLTVL.

This clonotype has ten or more counts. The chain employs TRBV4-3 and TRBJ1-2; 9 bases are shared with TRBD1. The J segment lost 6 bases and the V segment lost 3 bases, leaving 8 bases of the junction unmatched. Germline loops: CDR1 LGHNA, CDR2 YSLEER. The CDR3 runs to 15 residues. Here the CDR3 reads CASSQSPGQGHGYTF. CDR3 sequence (DNA): TGCGCCAGCAGCCAGTCCCCGGGACAGGGTCATGGCTACACCTTC.

This clonotype occurred many times. The chain carries TRBV5-1 and TRBJ2-7; TRBD1 might be the D (6 bases). The length of the CDR3 is 14 residues. Germline loops: CDR1 SGHRS, CDR2 YFSETQ. V shed 3 bases and J shed 0 bases, with 10 bases lying between them. For the CDR3, the DNA is TGCGCCAGCAGCTCCGACAGGTCCTCCTACGAGCAGTACTTC. It translates to CASSSDRSSYEQYF.

V is TRBV18 and J is TRBJ2-1; 13 bases align to TRBD2. Germline-derived CDR1 and CDR2 are KGHSH and LQKENI. With 3 bases clipped from V and 5 bases from J, the junction kept 16 bases outside the gene matches. The CDR3 length is 20 residues. DNA for the CDR3: TGTGCCAGCTCACCCCTTTCCTTGGCCGGGACTAGCGGGATTGACAATGAGCAGTTCTTC. Protein product: CASSPLSLAGTSGIDNEQFF.

This clonotype appeared many times. The genes are TRBV20-1 and TRBJ2-5, with 10 bases matching TRBD1. This CDR3 comprises 15 residues. Per germline, CDR1 DFQATT and CDR2 SNEGSKA (reference sequence). J lost 4 bases, V lost 0 bases, and 5 bases had no gene match. The CDR3 coding sequence is TGCAGTGCTAGAGATTGGACAGGGGGTGGAGAGACCCAGTACTTC. It codes for CSARDWTGGGETQYF.

This clonotype was counted ten times or more. V is TRBV28 and J is TRBJ2-1; 7 positions match TRBD2. V lost 6 bases and J lost 7; bases outside the gene matches: 12. This CDR3 has 15 residues. Germline assignment: CDR1 MDHEN and CDR2 SYDVKM. In DNA form, the CDR3 reads TGTGCCAGCAGCCGTGGGGGGGGAGGCAGAAATGAGCAGTTCTTC. It yields the protein CASSRGGGGRNEQFF.

The V gene is TRBV12-3 or TRBV12-4, the J gene TRBJ2-5, with TRBD2 matching over 8 bases. V was clipped by 3 bases and J by 5 bases; unmatched bases: 14. The CDR3 is 17 residues long. The CDR3 coding sequence is TGTGCCAGCAGTTTTACGGCGGGGGGCGGCGGTGGGGAGACCCAGTACTTC. Encoded protein: CASSFTAGGGGGETQYF.

In the case of this clonotype: A much larger clone is a single base away; this may be a read error. The CDR3 sequence is CSASSGARSRYEQYF. The CDR3 coding sequence is TGCAGTGCTTCCTCTGGGGCCAGGTCTAGATACGAGCAGTACTTC. The rearrangement links TRBV20-1 to TRBJ2-7; D perhaps matches TRBD1 (5 bases). V dropped 5 bases and J dropped 4 bases, with 21 bases sitting between them. Germline loops: CDR1 DFQATT, CDR2 SNEGSKA (reference sequence). This CDR3 comprises 15 residues.

The chain employs TRBV24-1 and TRBJ1-2; D is possibly TRBD1 (5 bases). Deletions cut 5 bases from V and 7 bases from J, with 16 bases between. This CDR3 region has 14 residues. CDR1 is KGHDR and CDR2 is SFDVKD in the germline V gene. This CDR3 reads CATSGETASFGYTF. In DNA form, the CDR3 reads TGTGCCACCAGTGGAGAGACAGCCTCTTTTGGCTACACCTTC.

A few counts support this clonotype. V and J are TRBV29-1 and TRBJ2-5, with D unresolved. Trimming cost V 4 bases and J 7 bases, with 7 bases left between them. Germline CDR1 SQVTM, CDR2 ANQGSEA. CDR3 length equals 10 residues. CDR3 sequence (DNA): TGCAGCGTTGTATTGCGGACCCAGTACTTC. Its protein is CSVVLRTQYF.